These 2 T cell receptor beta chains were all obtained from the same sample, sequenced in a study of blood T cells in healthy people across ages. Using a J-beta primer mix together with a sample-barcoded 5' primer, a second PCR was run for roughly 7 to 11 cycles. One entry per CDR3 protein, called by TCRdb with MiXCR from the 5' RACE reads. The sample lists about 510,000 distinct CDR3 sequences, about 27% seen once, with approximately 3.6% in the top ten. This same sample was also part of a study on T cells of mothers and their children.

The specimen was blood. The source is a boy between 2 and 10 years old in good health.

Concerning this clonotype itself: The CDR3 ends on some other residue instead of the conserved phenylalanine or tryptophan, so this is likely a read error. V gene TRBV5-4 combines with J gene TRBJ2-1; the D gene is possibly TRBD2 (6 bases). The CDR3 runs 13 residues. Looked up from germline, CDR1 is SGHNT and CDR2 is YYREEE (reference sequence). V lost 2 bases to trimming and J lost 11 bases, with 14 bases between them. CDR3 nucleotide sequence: TGTGCCAGCAGCTTTTCTAGCGACGGGCAGCAGTTCTCC. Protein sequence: CASSFSSDGQQFS.

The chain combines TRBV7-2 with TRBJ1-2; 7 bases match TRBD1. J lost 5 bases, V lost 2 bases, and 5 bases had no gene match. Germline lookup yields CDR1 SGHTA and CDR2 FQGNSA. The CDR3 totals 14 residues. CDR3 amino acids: CASSLNRGGYGYTF. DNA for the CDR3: TGTGCCAGCAGCTTAAACAGGGGAGGGTATGGCTACACCTTC.